A selection of T cell receptor beta chains follows, all from one sample in a study of blood T cell repertoires in COVID-19. Some clones are missing from TCRdb's copy, which holds only in-frame ones; the method was immunoSEQ multiplex PCR. The data hold tens of thousands of clones, with roughly nine tenths observed a single time. Sequencing was performed on peripheral blood. The receptors stem from a man in his 60s with COVID-19, enrolled during active disease. Each CDR3 is given with its conserved first and last residue. A D gene is named only where the DNA matches it firmly. Expanded clones get a size class; other rows say once, few or many, or leave the size out.

.,TRBJ1-2,TRBD1,TRBV27,TGTGCCAGCAGCCGGGACAGGGAGTGGGGCTACACCTTC,CASSRDREWGYTF
.,TRBJ2-5,TRBD2,TRBV6-2/TRBV6-3,TGTGCCAGCAGTTACCCTGGACTAGCGGGAGGAGAGACCCAGTACTTC,CASSYPGLAGGETQYF
.,TRBJ2-5,TRBD2,TRBV7-7,TGTGCTAGCAGCTTAGAGGCGGCCTGGCGGGAGCGGGGAGAGACCCAGTACTTC,CASSLEAAWRERGETQYF
.,TRBJ2-1,.,TRBV30,TGTGCCTGGAGTCTCGCCAGAGGCCTCTACTACAATGAGCAGTTCTTC,CAWSLARGLYYNEQFF
.,TRBJ1-2,.,TRBV10-3,TGTGCCATCAGTGATTCCGGGGTCTATGGCTACACCTTC,CAISDSGVYGYTF
.,TRBJ1-2,TRBD1,TRBV5-4,TGTGCCAGCAGCGGGGTGATACGGGACAGGGGATCTGACTATGGCTACACCTTC,CASSGVIRDRGSDYGYTF
.,TRBJ2-7,TRBD1,TRBV7-9,TGTGCCAGCAGCCACCCCGGGACAGGGGGTTACGAGCAGTACTTC,CASSHPGTGGYEQYF
.,TRBJ2-5,.,TRBV7-2,TGTGCCAGCAGCCCCGGAGAGACCCAGTACTTC,CASSPGETQYF
.,TRBJ2-7,TRBD1,TRBV2,TGTGCCAGCGGGGACAGTACCTACGAGCAGTACTTC,CASGDSTYEQYF
once,TRBJ2-3,TRBD2,TRBV11-3,TGTGCCAGCAGCCCCGGGGGGGGGCAAGATACGCAGTATTTT,CASSPGGGQDTQYF
.,TRBJ2-1,TRBD2,TRBV7-3,TGTGCCAGCAGCTTAATTGGCGGTAGGGCTAGCGGGAGCTCCTACAATGAGCAGTTCTTC,CASSLIGGRASGSSYNEQFF
few,TRBJ1-2,.,TRBV20-1,TGCAGTGGAACAGCCGATGGCTACACCTTC,CSGTADGYTF
.,TRBJ1-1,TRBD1,TRBV6-5,TGTGCCAGCAGTCCGCGGGACAGAGAGAACACTGAAGCTTTCTTT,CASSPRDRENTEAFF
once,TRBJ2-1,TRBD1,TRBV4-2,TGTGCCAGCAGCCAAGAGGTGACAGGGGGTCTGTACAATGAGCAGTTCTTC,CASSQEVTGGLYNEQFF
.,TRBJ1-2,TRBD1,TRBV19,TGTGCCAGTAGTATAAGACAGGGGGTGAAACGGAATGGCTACACCTTC,CASSIRQGVKRNGYTF
.,TRBJ1-5,.,TRBV21-1,TGTGCCAGCAGCAAGCGTGGGACAGCATCAACCGATAGCAATCAGCCCCAGCATTTT,CASSKRGTASTDSNQPQHF
.,TRBJ2-2,.,TRBV5-1,TGCGCCAGCAGCTTGGCCACAGACACCGGGGAGCTGTTTTTT,CASSLATDTGELFF
.,TRBJ1-4,TRBD1,TRBV29-1,TGCAGCGGGCGACAGGGGGCCGGAAAACTGTTTTTT,CSGRQGAGKLFF
.,TRBJ1-4,.,TRBV10-3,TGTGCCATCAGTGATCAGGGTCGAGAAAAACTGTTTTTT,CAISDQGREKLFF
.,TRBJ1-2,TRBD1,TRBV5-1,TGCGCCAGCAGCCACCCGGACAGGGGGGATGGCTACACCTTC,CASSHPDRGDGYTF
.,TRBJ1-2,.,TRBV4-1,TGCGCCAGCAGCCCCCTCTGGGTTGTAGAGGACTATGGCTACACCTTC,CASSPLWVVEDYGYTF
.,TRBJ2-3,.,TRBV24-1,TGTGCCACCAGTGATCCTAGTACAGATACGCAGTATTTT,CATSDPSTDTQYF
.,TRBJ2-3,.,TRBV21-1,TGTGCCAGCAGCAAAGCTTGGAGGCAGTCAACAGATACGCAGTATTTT,CASSKAWRQSTDTQYF
.,TRBJ2-1,TRBD1,TRBV2,TGTGCCAGCAACGGGGACAGGGTCAATGAGCAGTTCTTC,CASNGDRVNEQFF
.,TRBJ2-7,TRBD2,TRBV11-3,TGTGCCAGCAGCCCAAGACTAGCGGGGAACCCCTACGAGCAGTACTTC,CASSPRLAGNPYEQYF
.,TRBJ1-1,.,TRBV7-9,TGTGCCAGCAGCTTAGTTCTGCAGAACCGCGAAGCTTTCTTT,CASSLVLQNREAFF
.,TRBJ1-4,.,TRBV2,TGTGCCAGCAGTGACCAGGGGAGAGGTGAAAAACTGTTTTTT,CASSDQGRGEKLFF
.,TRBJ2-7,TRBD1,TRBV14,TGTGCCAGCAGCCAAGATTGGTCAGGGGGCGACGAGCAGTACTTC,CASSQDWSGGDEQYF
.,TRBJ1-4,TRBD1,TRBV3-1/TRBV3-2,TGTGCCAGCAGTAAAGGACAGGGAGAAAAACTGTTTTTT,CASSKGQGEKLFF
.,TRBJ2-1,.,TRBV2,TGTGCCAGCAGTGATACTAGCTCCTACAATGAGCAGTTCTTC,CASSDTSSYNEQFF
.,TRBJ2-1,TRBD1,TRBV12-5,TGTGCTAGTGGTCCGGGGGGACAGGGTTTCTTCTTC,CASGPGGQGFFF
.,TRBJ1-1,.,TRBV7-9,TGTGCCAGCAGCCGCAGTCAGAACACTGAAGCTTTCTTT,CASSRSQNTEAFF
.,TRBJ2-3,TRBD2,TRBV11-2,TGTGCCAGCAGCTTATCGGGCGGGGGGTTAGATACGCAGTATTTT,CASSLSGGGLDTQYF
.,TRBJ2-1,TRBD2,TRBV24-1,TGTGCCACCAGTGATGCCCGAGCGGGAGGGGGCAATGAGCAGTTCTTC,CATSDARAGGGNEQFF
.,TRBJ1-1,.,TRBV4-1,TGCGCCAGCAGCCTCAAGCCGGCGGGGAACACTGAAGCTTTCTTT,CASSLKPAGNTEAFF
.,TRBJ2-7,TRBD2,TRBV5-5,TGTGCCAGCAGCTTGCTAGCGGGGATCTCCTACGAGCAGTACTTC,CASSLLAGISYEQYF
.,TRBJ1-1,.,TRBV21-1,TGTGCCAGCAGCAAAGAACAGGGACCGAAGGCTTTCTTT,CASSKEQGPKAFF
.,TRBJ2-2,.,TRBV18,TGTGCCAGCTCACCACAAAGCCGCGGCAGTGCGAACACCGGGGAGCTGTTTTTT,CASSPQSRGSANTGELFF
.,TRBJ2-7,.,TRBV29-1,TGCAGCATCCGGGACATAGCCTACGAGCAGTACTTC,CSIRDIAYEQYF
.,TRBJ2-1,TRBD2,TRBV11-2,TGTGCCAGCAGCCCTGGGACTAGCGGAGGGAGCCAGTTCTTC,CASSPGTSGGSQFF
.,TRBJ2-1,TRBD2,TRBV7-9,TGTGCCAGCAGCTCCACTAGCGGGAACTCCTACAATGAGCAGTTCTTC,CASSSTSGNSYNEQFF
.,TRBJ1-5,.,TRBV5-6,TGTGCCAGCAGCTCGAGCAGACTAAATCAGCCCCAGCATTTT,CASSSSRLNQPQHF
.,TRBJ2-3,TRBD2,TRBV5-4,TGTGCCAGCAGCTTGAGGCTAGCGGGAGGGCGCACAGATACGCAGTATTTT,CASSLRLAGGRTDTQYF
.,TRBJ2-5,.,TRBV7-2,TGTGCCAGCAGCCGGGACTCCCAAGAGACCCAGTACTTC,CASSRDSQETQYF
many,TRBJ1-1,.,TRBV10-1,TGCGCCAGCAGAGCCCGGGAGAGGACTGAAGCTTTCTTT,CASRARERTEAFF
.,TRBJ2-1,.,TRBV7-9,TGTGCCAGCAGCTGGGTCGGGAGCGGCTCCTACAATGAGCAGTTCTTC,CASSWVGSGSYNEQFF
.,TRBJ1-1,TRBD1,TRBV24-1,TGTGCCACCAGTGATCCCAGACAGGGGAGCACTGAAGCTTTCTTT,CATSDPRQGSTEAFF
.,TRBJ2-3,.,TRBV7-2,TGTGCCAGCAGCTTACCGGTTGATACGCAGTATTTT,CASSLPVDTQYF
.,TRBJ2-3,.,TRBV19,TGTGCCAGTAGTATCGAGGGGGAATCAGATACGCAGTATTTT,CASSIEGESDTQYF
.,TRBJ2-1,.,TRBV5-1,TGCGCCAGCAGCTCAGGACTGATCTCCTACAATGAGCAGTTCTTC,CASSSGLISYNEQFF